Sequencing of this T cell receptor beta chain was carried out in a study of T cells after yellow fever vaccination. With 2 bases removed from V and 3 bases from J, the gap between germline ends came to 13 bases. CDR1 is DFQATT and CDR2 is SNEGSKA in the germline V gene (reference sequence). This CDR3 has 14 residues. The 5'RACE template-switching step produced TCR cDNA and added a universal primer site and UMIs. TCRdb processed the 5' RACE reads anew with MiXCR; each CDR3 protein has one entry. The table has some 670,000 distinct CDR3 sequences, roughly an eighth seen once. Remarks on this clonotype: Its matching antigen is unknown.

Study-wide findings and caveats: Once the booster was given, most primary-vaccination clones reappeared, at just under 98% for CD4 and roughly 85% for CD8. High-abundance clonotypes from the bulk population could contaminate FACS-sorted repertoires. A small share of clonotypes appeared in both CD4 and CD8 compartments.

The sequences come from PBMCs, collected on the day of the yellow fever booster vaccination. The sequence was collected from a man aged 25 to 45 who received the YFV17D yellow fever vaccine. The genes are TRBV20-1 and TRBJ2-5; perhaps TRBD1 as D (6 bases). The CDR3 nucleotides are TGCAGTGCTAGATACTGGGCAGGGGAAGAGACCCAGTACTTC. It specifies CSARYWAGEETQYF.